This TCR beta chain was sequenced in a study of T cell repertoires in cytomegalovirus infection. Background on the study: Evidence of both CMV infection and a matching HLA type came from public TCR beta signatures.

TCRdb re-called the reads with MiXCR, one entry per CDR3 protein. The data show about 920,000 distinct CDR3 sequences, about a third seen once. This CDR3 comprises 17 residues. Germline V lookup: CDR1 MNHEY, CDR2 SVGEGT. V was pared by 5 bases and J by 1 base, with 19 bases between. This clonotype was seen a few times. What it binds is not known. The genes are TRBV6-2 or TRBV6-3 and TRBJ2-3, with no clear D. Source: cultured CD8+ T cells from PBMCs, taken from culture after CMV antigen stimulation. This TCR was sampled from a human donor in good health (CMV status not recorded). Some clones in this sample may be carry-over from other donors' samples. CDR3 in amino acids: CASSHPRAGYRTDTQYF. CDR3 sequence (DNA): TGTGCCAGCAGTCACCCGCGAGCAGGATATCGCACAGATACGCAGTATTTT.